This T cell receptor (beta chain) was sequenced for a study of blood T cell repertoires in COVID-19. Across the whole study: T cells, B-cell-depleted T cells, or PBMCs supplied cDNA or gDNA.

This clone was observed a handful of times. Original data processing: Amplification with reference gene primers provided the estimates of nucleated cell counts. Here immunoSEQ multiplex PCR was the method, and the copy in TCRdb shows in-frame clones only, minus some. The DNA gave D and trimming, while V, J and clone size come from that table. Of some 97,000 clones in the sample, around 85% are singletons; the top ten hold 9.5% to 15%. The CDR3 runs to 15 residues. Per the germline V gene, CDR1 is SGHKS and CDR2 is YYEKEE (reference sequence). Trimming removed 6 bases from V and 4 bases from J; junction bases left unmatched: 12.

The rearrangement links TRBV5-5 to TRBJ2-7, with 8 bases that match TRBD1. The clonotype originates from a human donor in a cohort sampled during active COVID-19. Source material: peripheral blood. Here the CDR3 DNA reads TGTGCCAGCACCCGGTCTGGACAGGGAGAGTACGAGCAGTACTTC. Translated: CASTRSGQGEYEQYF.